This TCR beta chain was sequenced for a study of B cell selection in AIRE deficiency. The sorted conventional CD4 T cells were gated as CD4+CD127+. The trim removed 6 bases at V and 3 bases at J, leaving 2 bases unmatched. The germline CDR1 and CDR2 sequences are MNHNY and SVGAGI (reference sequence). The CDR3 extends over 13 amino acids. Only in-frame clones appear in the TCRdb table, and some are missing; sequencing was by immunoSEQ multiplex PCR. The sample holds fewer than 25,000 clones, around 96% seen once. Sequencing was carried out using CD4+CD127+ conventional T cells sorted from PBMCs. The chain uses TRBV6-6 and TRBJ2-7; 10 bases align to TRBD1. The sequence was collected from a human donor in good health. CDR3 bases: TGTGCCAGCAGGACAGGGGGCATCTACGAGCAGTACTTC. Translation: CASRTGGIYEQYF.